The 24 T cell receptor beta chains below come from one sample, sequenced in a study of radiation and T cells in renal cell carcinoma. Time point defined: blood 2 weeks post-SBRT. Treatment given: 15 Gy SBRT to primary tumor, nephrectomy 4 weeks later. Some clones are missing from TCRdb's copy, which holds only in-frame ones; the method was immunoSEQ multiplex PCR. Of about 130,000 clones in the sample, 88% were seen once. Sequencing used blood, obtained from a patient whose treatment included radiotherapy and nephrectomy. These receptors were taken from a woman between 65 and 79 years old with renal cell carcinoma.

The chain couples TRBV4-2 to TRBJ2-6; no reliable D call. Between the trimmed V and J ends, which lost 1 base and 1 base, there was a span of 11 bases. Germline V gene sequence: CDR1 LGHNA, CDR2 YNFKEQ. The CDR3 extends over 17 amino acids. The CDR3, as DNA: TGTGCCAGCAGCCAAGTAGCCCTAGAGTCTGGGGCCAACGTCCTGACTTTC. Translated, it gives CASSQVALESGANVLTF.

This chain links TRBV4-3 with TRBJ1-6; D remains ambiguous. Germline V gene sequence: CDR1 LGHNA, CDR2 YSLEER. The CDR3 covers 16 residues. The ends were cut back, 4 bases at V and 0 bases at J, with 10 bases in the middle. CDR3 in DNA: TGCGCCAGCAGCCCTACCGCAAGCTCCTATAATTCACCCCTCCACTTT. Translated: CASSPTASSYNSPLHF.

About this clone itself: The junction departs from the called germline gene at one end, perhaps through a read error. V gene TRBV7-2 combines with J gene TRBJ2-7; TRBD1 agrees at 10 bases. The germline gives CDR1 SGHTA, CDR2 FQGNSA. The CDR3 runs 12 residues. The CDR3 loop reads CASSPDGQGVNF. CDR3 bases: TGTGCCAGCAGCCCCGATGGACAGGGGGTCAATTTC.

The chain employs TRBV5-8 and TRBJ1-3; perhaps TRBD1 as D (5 bases). Germline V gene lookup returns CDR1 SGHTS and CDR2 YDEGEE. The CDR3 consists of 15 residues. V lost 0 bases, J lost 0 bases, and 7 bases lay in between. This CDR3 reads CASSLGQRSGNTIYF. In DNA, the CDR3 is TGTGCCAGCAGCTTGGGACAGCGCTCTGGAAACACCATATATTTT. Looking up the rest from reference TRBV5-8 and TRBJ1-3 gives the full variable domain: EAGVTQSPTHLIKTRGQQATLRCSPISGHTSVYWYQQALGLGLQFLLWYDEGEERNRGNFPPRFSGRQFPNYSSELNVNALELEDSALYLCASSLGQRSGNTIYFGEGSWLTVV.

The chain joins TRBV19 to TRBJ1-6; 8 bases are shared with TRBD1. The CDR3 length is 15 residues. Germline values: CDR1 LNHDA, CDR2 SQIVND (reference sequence). The V and J ends lost 4 bases and 10 bases, in that order; junction bases with no gene match: 9. DNA for the CDR3: TGTGCCAGTAGTACCGGGGCCAGGGGGCTCTCACCCCTCCACTTT. It encodes CASSTGARGLSPLHF.

In its sample, this clone was seen a few times. The genes are TRBV5-8 and TRBJ1-3; unclear D gene. Looked up from germline, CDR1 is SGHTS and CDR2 is YDEGEE. V was trimmed by 3 bases and J by 0 bases, leaving 10 bases between them. The CDR3 is made up of 15 amino acids. The CDR3 sequence: CASSSPRSSGNTIYF. The CDR3 coding sequence is TGTGCCAGCAGCTCCCCCAGGAGCTCTGGAAACACCATATATTTT.

The chain employs TRBV29-1 and TRBJ1-1; 8 nucleotides line up with TRBD1. Germline CDR1 reads SQVTM; CDR2 reads ANQGSEA. The CDR3 is 12 amino acids. J gave up 6 bases and V 7 bases, and 7 bases lay outside the gene matches. The CDR3 region has the DNA TGCAGCGCGCGGACAGGGAGCGCTGAAGCTTTCTTT. This gives the protein CSARTGSAEAFF.

This clone was seen once. The CDR3 loop reads CASSLVLNRGAYNEQFF. CDR3 DNA: TGTGCCAGCAGCTTAGTACTGAACAGGGGGGCCTACAATGAGCAGTTCTTC. The chain joins TRBV7-9 to TRBJ2-1; 8 positions match TRBD1. This CDR3 contains 17 residues. Germline lookup yields CDR1 SEHNR and CDR2 FQNEAQ (reference sequence). The trim removed 1 base at V and 2 bases at J, leaving 7 bases unmatched.

The V call is TRBV10-3, the J call TRBJ2-7, with 9 bases that match TRBD1. Germline V CDR1 and CDR2: ENHRY, SYGVKD. The J segment lost 5 bases and the V segment lost 6 bases, leaving 8 bases of the junction unmatched. The length of the CDR3 is 14 residues. The CDR3 nucleotides read TGTGCCATCAGGGGACAGGGTCAAACCCACGAGCAGTACTTC. As protein: CAIRGQGQTHEQYF.

CDR3 in DNA: TGCGCCAGCAGCTCTTCGGGGGGAAATCAGCCCCAGCATTTT. Its translation: CASSSSGGNQPQHF. The chain uses TRBV5-1 and TRBJ1-5, with D possibly TRBD1 on 5 matching bases. Germline V gene data show CDR1 as SGHRS and CDR2 as YFSETQ. V lost 3 bases, J lost 4 bases, and 11 bases lay in between. The CDR3 is 14 amino acids.

The gene calls are TRBV10-1 and TRBJ2-7; 12 bases map to TRBD2. The CDR3 runs to 15 residues. J gave up 3 bases and V 1 base, and 1 base lay outside the gene matches. In germline, CDR1 is WNHNN, CDR2 SYGVQD (reference sequence). The DNA of the CDR3 is TGCGCCAGCAGTGAGTGGACTAGCGGGGTCTACGAGCAGTACTTC. This sequence encodes CASSEWTSGVYEQYF.

The chain recombines TRBV7-2 with TRBJ1-6; no clear D. Per the germline V gene, CDR1 is SGHTA and CDR2 is FQGNSA. This CDR3 is 12 amino acids long. Deletions cut 5 bases from V and 7 bases from J, with 6 bases between. CDR3 coding DNA: TGTGCCAGCAGCACACAAAATTCACCCCTCCACTTT. As protein: CASSTQNSPLHF. The variable domain in full, completed from reference TRBV7-2 and TRBJ1-6, reads GAGVSQSPSNKVTEKGKDVELRCDPISGHTALYWYRQSLGQGLEFLIYFQGNSAPDKSGLPSDRFSAERTGGSVSTLTIQRTQQEDSAVYLCASSTQNSPLHFGNGTRLTVT.

A few counts support this clone. The chain joins TRBV9 to TRBJ1-1, with a tentative D call TRBD1 (6 bases). This CDR3 is 13 amino acids long. Trimming pared 4 bases from V and 1 base from J, leaving 8 bases between. Germline V gene lookup returns CDR1 SGDLS and CDR2 YYNGEE. The CDR3 DNA is TGTGCCAGCAGCCAGGGGCAGAACACTGAAGCTTTCTTT. This translates into CASSQGQNTEAFF.

The chain combines TRBV7-2 with TRBJ1-6, with 9 bases that match TRBD1. The J segment lost 6 bases and the V segment lost 2 bases, leaving 11 bases of the junction unmatched. The CDR3 extends over 18 amino acids. Germline lookup yields CDR1 SGHTA and CDR2 FQGNSA. CDR3 region: CASSLLPTGGSGNSPLHF. The CDR3 DNA reads as TGTGCCAGCAGCTTATTGCCGACAGGGGGTAGTGGTAATTCACCCCTCCACTTT.

The J gene is TRBJ1-5, the V gene TRBV19, with D possibly matching TRBD1 (6 bases). This CDR3 comprises 16 residues. V lost 8 bases, J lost 0 bases, and 17 bases lay in between. Germline V gene data show CDR1 as LNHDA and CDR2 as SQIVND (reference sequence). The CDR3 nucleotides are TGTGCCAGTCAAAGGGACAAACTACATAGCAATCAGCCCCAGCATTTT. Translated, it gives CASQRDKLHSNQPQHF.

This clone was observed once. The chain couples TRBV27 to TRBJ2-1; 9 bases fit TRBD2. The CDR3 is 15 residues long. Trimming took 7 bases from V and 2 from J; bases not matched to a gene: 6. CDR1 and CDR2 from the germline V gene are MNHEY and SMNVEV (reference sequence). The CDR3 DNA follows: TGTGCCAGCACGTACGCGGGGGGGGCCTACAATGAGCAGTTCTTC. Its translation is CASTYAGGAYNEQFF.

The gene calls are TRBV5-4 and TRBJ2-5, with D possibly matching TRBD2 (5 bases). The germline gives CDR1 SGHNT, CDR2 YYREEE (reference sequence). CDR3 length equals 14 residues. The V end was cut by 4 bases, the J end by 5 bases, with 15 bases between. The CDR3 is CASSGPGPGETQYF. As DNA, the CDR3 is TGTGCCAGCAGCGGACCGGGCCCGGGGGAGACCCAGTACTTC.

The genes are TRBV7-3 and TRBJ1-1; D unclear. The V end was cut by 6 bases, the J end by 4 bases, with 12 bases between. The CDR3 extends over 13 amino acids. Germline assignment: CDR1 SGHTA and CDR2 FQGTGA. The CDR3 loop reads CASSVMGSTEAFF. The CDR3 nucleotides are TGTGCCAGCAGTGTAATGGGGAGCACTGAAGCTTTCTTT.

The rearrangement uses TRBV7-9 and TRBJ1-5, with no clear D. The CDR3 runs 12 residues. The V and J ends lost 5 bases and 3 bases respectively, with 5 bases between them. Germline loops: CDR1 SEHNR, CDR2 FQNEAQ (reference sequence). CDR3 protein: CASSVHNQPQHF. For the CDR3, the DNA is TGTGCCAGCAGCGTCCACAATCAGCCCCAGCATTTT.

The V call is TRBV6-5, the J call TRBJ2-7; 10 nucleotides match TRBD1. V lost 6 bases, J lost 4 bases, and 6 bases stayed unmatched. Germline V gives CDR1 MNHEY, CDR2 SVGAGI. The CDR3 spans 14 residues. CDR3: CASRVGTGAYEQYF. CDR3 DNA sequence: TGTGCCAGCAGGGTCGGGACAGGGGCTTACGAGCAGTACTTC.

This clone has a single count. V gene TRBV28 combines with J gene TRBJ1-5, with D unresolved. Germline V gene data show CDR1 as MDHEN and CDR2 as SYDVKM. Between the trimmed V and J ends, which lost 6 bases and 2 bases, there was a span of 11 bases. The CDR3 covers 14 residues. The CDR3 sequence is CASRFRPRNQPQHF. As DNA, the CDR3 is TGTGCCAGCAGGTTCCGTCCCCGCAATCAGCCCCAGCATTTT. Using reference TRBV28 and TRBJ1-5 for the parts outside the CDR3, the full variable domain is DVKVTQSSRYLVKRTGEKVFLECVQDMDHENMFWYRQDPGLGLRLIYFSYDVKMKEKGDIPEGYSVSREKKERFSLILESASTNQTSMYLCASRFRPRNQPQHFGDGTRLSIL.

This clone appeared a single time. This chain joins TRBV5-4 and TRBJ1-6, with D perhaps matching TRBD1 (5 bases). The ends were cut back, 0 bases at V and 6 bases at J, with 10 bases in the middle. This CDR3 is built from 15 residues. The germline gives CDR1 SGHNT, CDR2 YYREEE (reference sequence). This CDR3 reads CASSLAGTGNSPLHF. The CDR3 bases are TGTGCCAGCAGCTTGGCAGGGACCGGTAATTCACCCCTCCACTTT.

J is TRBJ2-4 and V is TRBV28; tentatively, D is TRBD1 (6 bases). The ends were cut back, 3 bases at V and 4 bases at J, with 13 bases in the middle. The CDR3 extends over 15 amino acids. The germline V gene has CDR1 MDHEN and CDR2 SYDVKM. CDR3 loop: CASSLIQGGKNIQYF. The DNA for the CDR3 is TGTGCCAGCAGTTTGATACAGGGCGGGAAAAACATTCAGTACTTC.

As DNA, the CDR3 is TGTGCCTGGGGGGGCACCTCTGGAAACACCATATATTTT. It specifies CAWGGTSGNTIYF. This chain uses TRBV30 with TRBJ1-3; possible D gene TRBD1, 6 bases. This CDR3 is 13 amino acids long. The germline V and J ends were trimmed by 5 bases and 0 bases, with 8 bases remaining between them. The V gene's germline CDR1 is GTSNPN and CDR2 SVGIG (reference sequence).